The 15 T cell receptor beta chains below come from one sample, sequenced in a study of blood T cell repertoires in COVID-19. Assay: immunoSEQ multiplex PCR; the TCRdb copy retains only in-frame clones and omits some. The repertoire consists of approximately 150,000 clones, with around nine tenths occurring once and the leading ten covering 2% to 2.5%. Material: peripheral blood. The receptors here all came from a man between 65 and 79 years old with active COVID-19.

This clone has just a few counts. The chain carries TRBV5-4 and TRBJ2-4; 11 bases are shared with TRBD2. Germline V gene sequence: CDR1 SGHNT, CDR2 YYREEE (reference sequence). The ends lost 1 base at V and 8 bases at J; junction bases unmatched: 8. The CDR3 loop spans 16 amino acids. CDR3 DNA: TGTGCCAGCAGCTTGAGACTAGCGGGGACGACAGACATTCAGTACTTC. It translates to CASSLRLAGTTDIQYF.

CDR3 DNA sequence: TGTGCCAGCAGCCCCGGAACGAGCGGGAGAACCGGGGAGCTGTTTTTT. This encodes CASSPGTSGRTGELFF. The J gene is TRBJ2-2, the V gene TRBV11-1; 8 nucleotides align to TRBD2. Germline V gene lookup returns CDR1 SGHAT and CDR2 FQDESV (reference sequence). J gave up 5 bases and V 5 bases, and 10 bases lay outside the gene matches. CDR3 length equals 16 residues.

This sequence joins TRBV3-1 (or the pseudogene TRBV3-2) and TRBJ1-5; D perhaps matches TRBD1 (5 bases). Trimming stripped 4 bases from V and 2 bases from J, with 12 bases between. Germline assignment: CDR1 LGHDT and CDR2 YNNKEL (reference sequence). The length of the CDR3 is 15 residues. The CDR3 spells CASSPRRGGNQPQHF. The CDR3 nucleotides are TGTGCCAGCAGCCCGAGGAGGGGAGGCAATCAGCCCCAGCATTTT.

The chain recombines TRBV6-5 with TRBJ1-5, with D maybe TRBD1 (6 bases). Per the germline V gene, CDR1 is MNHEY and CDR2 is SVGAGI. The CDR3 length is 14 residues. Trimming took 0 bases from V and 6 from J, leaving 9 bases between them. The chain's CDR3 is CASSYSNRAQPQHF. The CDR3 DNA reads TGTGCCAGCAGTTACTCGAACAGGGCTCAGCCCCAGCATTTT.

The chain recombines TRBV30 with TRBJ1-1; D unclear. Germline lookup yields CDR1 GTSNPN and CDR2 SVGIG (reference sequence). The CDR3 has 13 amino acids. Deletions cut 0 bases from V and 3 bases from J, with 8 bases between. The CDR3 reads CAWSVRDDTEAFF. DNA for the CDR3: TGTGCCTGGAGTGTGCGGGATGACACTGAAGCTTTCTTT.

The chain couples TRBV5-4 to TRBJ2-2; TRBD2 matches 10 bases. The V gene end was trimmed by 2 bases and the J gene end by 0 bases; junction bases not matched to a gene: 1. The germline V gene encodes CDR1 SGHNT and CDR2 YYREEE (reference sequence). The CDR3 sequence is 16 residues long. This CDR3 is CASSLGLAANTGELFF. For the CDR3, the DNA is TGTGCCAGCAGCTTAGGACTAGCGGCGAACACCGGGGAGCTGTTTTTT.

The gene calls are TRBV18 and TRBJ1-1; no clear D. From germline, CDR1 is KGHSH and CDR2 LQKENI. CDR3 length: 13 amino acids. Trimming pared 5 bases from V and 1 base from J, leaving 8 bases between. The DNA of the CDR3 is TGTGCCAGCTCAGGAGGGAGGAACACTGAAGCTTTCTTT. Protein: CASSGGRNTEAFF.

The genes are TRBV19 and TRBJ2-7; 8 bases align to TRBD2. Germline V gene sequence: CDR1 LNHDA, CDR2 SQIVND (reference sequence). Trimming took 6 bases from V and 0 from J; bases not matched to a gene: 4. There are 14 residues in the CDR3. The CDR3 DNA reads TGTGCCAGTAGGAGTAGCGGGATCTCCTACGAGCAGTACTTC. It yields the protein CASRSSGISYEQYF.

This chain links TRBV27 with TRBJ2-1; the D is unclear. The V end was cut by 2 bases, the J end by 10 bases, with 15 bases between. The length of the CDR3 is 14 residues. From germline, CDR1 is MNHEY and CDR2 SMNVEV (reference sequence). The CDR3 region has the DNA TGTGCCAGCAGTTTACTGTTCTCGCCCGGGGAGCAGTTCTTC. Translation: CASSLLFSPGEQFF.

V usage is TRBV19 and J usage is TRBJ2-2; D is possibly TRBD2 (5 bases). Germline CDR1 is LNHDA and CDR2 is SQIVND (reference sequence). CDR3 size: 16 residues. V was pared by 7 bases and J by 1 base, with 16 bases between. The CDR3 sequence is CASTLPGYRNTGELFF. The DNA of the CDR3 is TGTGCCAGTACCCTCCCGGGGTATAGGAACACCGGGGAGCTGTTTTTT.

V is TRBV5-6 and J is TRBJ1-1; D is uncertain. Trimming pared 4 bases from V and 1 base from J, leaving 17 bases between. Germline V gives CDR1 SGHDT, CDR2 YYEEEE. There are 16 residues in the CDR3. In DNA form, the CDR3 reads TGTGCCAGCAGCCCCCGTCGGAGGACTCAGAACACTGAAGCTTTCTTT. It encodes CASSPRRRTQNTEAFF.

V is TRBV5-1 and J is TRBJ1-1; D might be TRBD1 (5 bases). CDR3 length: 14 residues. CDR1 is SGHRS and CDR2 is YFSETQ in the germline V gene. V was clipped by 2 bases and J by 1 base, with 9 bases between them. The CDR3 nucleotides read TGCGCCAGCAGCTTTGGGACTTCGAACACTGAAGCTTTCTTT. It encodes CASSFGTSNTEAFF.

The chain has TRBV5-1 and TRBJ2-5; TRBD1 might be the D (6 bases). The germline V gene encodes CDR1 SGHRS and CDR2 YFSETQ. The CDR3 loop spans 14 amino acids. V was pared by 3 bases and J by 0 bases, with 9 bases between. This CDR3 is CASSWGHNQETQYF. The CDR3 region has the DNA TGCGCCAGCAGCTGGGGACACAACCAAGAGACCCAGTACTTC.

The CDR3 coding sequence is TGTGCCAGCAGCTTGGCCGGGACAGGGGACTATGGCTACACCTTC. Protein product: CASSLAGTGDYGYTF. The chain links TRBV5-8 to TRBJ1-2; 10 bases line up with TRBD1. Per the germline V gene, CDR1 is SGHTS and CDR2 is YDEGEE. With V trimmed by 0 bases and J by 3 bases, 2 bases remained unmatched. This CDR3 comprises 15 residues. The full variable domain, with the rest looked up from reference TRBV5-8 and TRBJ1-2, is EAGVTQSPTHLIKTRGQQATLRCSPISGHTSVYWYQQALGLGLQFLLWYDEGEERNRGNFPPRFSGRQFPNYSSELNVNALELEDSALYLCASSLAGTGDYGYTFGSGTRLTVV.

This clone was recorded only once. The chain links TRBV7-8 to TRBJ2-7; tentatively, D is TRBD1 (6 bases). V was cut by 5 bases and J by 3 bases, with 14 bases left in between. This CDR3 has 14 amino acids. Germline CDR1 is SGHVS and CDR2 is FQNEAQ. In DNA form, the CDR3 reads TGTGCCAGCAGCGCCTACAGGGTTTACTACGAGCAGTACTTC. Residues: CASSAYRVYYEQYF.